Listed here is a single TCR beta chain. This clone was recorded only once. Its antigen is not yet known. No much larger clone exists at a distance of one base, and base qualities are not known. This record belongs to a study of radiotherapy plus CTLA-4 blockade in lung cancer (dated by TCRdb to between 2018 and 2020). About the investigation overall: Objective responses occurred in roughly a sixth of enrolled patients, and around 29% achieved disease control.

The method behind the library was the immunoSEQ multiplex PCR assay. Not all clones reach the TCRdb copy of this immuneACCESS table, which keeps in-frame sequences only. Checked studies attribute under half of the gap to unresolved V genes and leave the rest unexplained. In this sample the table shows more than 90,000 clones, 70% to 90% of which occur a single time. The top ten hold roughly 4.9% of the sample. The study tested focal radiation therapy combined with CTLA-4 blockade (ipilimumab) in patients with chemo-refractory metastatic non-small-cell lung cancer. V is pared back by 2 bases and J by 4 bases, with 17 bases lying between the germline termini. The CDR3 holds 16 amino acids from the cysteine to the phenylalanine. The retained sequence is limited to the CDR3, 48 bases, with the frame set at the first base. CDR1 and CDR2, per the germline V gene, are MGHDK and SYGVNS. Overall results and qualifications from the work: The strongest predictors of response, as reported, were early dynamic changes in blood T cell clones along with a rise in serum interferon-beta after radiation. After treatment with radiotherapy and ipilimumab, TCR clones that originated in tumors expanded in peripheral blood.

The source is a human donor with non-small cell lung cancer that progressed on radiotherapy plus ipilimumab. Sequencing was performed on peripheral blood, taken from a patient treated with radiotherapy plus ipilimumab. Rearrangement joined TRBV25-1 to TRBJ2-5, with TRBD2 perhaps the D gene, on 6 matching bases. The CDR3 protein sequence reads: CASSEMGGGRRETQYF. The nucleotides read TGTGCCAGCAGTGAAATGGGGGGAGGAAGGCGAGAGACCCAGTACTTC.